The 17 T cell receptor beta chains listed next were all sequenced from one sample in a study of patients with pleural tuberculosis. TCRdb used MiXCR to reprocess the reads, holding one entry per CDR3 protein. In the table there are approximately 50,000 distinct CDR3 sequences, 7.3% of which are singletons. The receptors come from a human donor with pleural tuberculosis.

This clonotype occurred many times. This rearrangement joins TRBV6-4 to TRBJ2-1, with TRBD2 matching 10 bases. The CDR3 sequence is 14 residues long. Per germline, CDR1 MRHNA and CDR2 SNTAGT. Trimming cost V 1 base and J 8 bases; bases outside gene matches: 2. The CDR3 sequence: CASSDWTSGDEQFF. In DNA, the CDR3 is TGTGCCAGCAGTGACTGGACTAGCGGCGATGAGCAGTTCTTC.

This clonotype has ten or more counts. This chain uses TRBV18 with TRBJ1-2, with TRBD1 as a possible D gene (5 bases). V was shortened by 6 bases and J by 7 bases, with 18 bases between the two germline ends. CDR3 size: 14 residues. CDR1 is KGHSH and CDR2 is LQKENI in the germline V gene. This CDR3 is CASSVGQGRFGYTF. CDR3 in DNA: TGTGCCAGCTCCGTAGGCCAGGGCCGTTTTGGCTACACCTTC.

In its sample, this clonotype was seen many times. V gene TRBV11-1 combines with J gene TRBJ1-1; possibly TRBD1 for D (5 bases). Germline loops: CDR1 SGHAT, CDR2 FQDESV (reference sequence). With 0 bases removed from V and 6 bases from J, the gap between germline ends came to 11 bases. This CDR3 region has 14 residues. The CDR3 sequence is CASSLALGGAEAFF. DNA of the CDR3: TGTGCCAGCAGCTTAGCGTTGGGAGGGGCTGAAGCTTTCTTT. The complete variable domain, with remaining parts taken from reference TRBV11-1 and TRBJ1-1, reads EAEVAQSPRYKITEKSQAVAFWCDPISGHATLYWYRQILGQGPELLVQFQDESVVDDSQLPKDRFSAERLKGVDSTLKIQPAELGDSAMYLCASSLALGGAEAFFGQGTRLTVV.

This clonotype appeared many times. This chain links TRBV20-1 with TRBJ1-2; 7 bases are shared with TRBD1. This CDR3 contains 13 residues. Per germline, CDR1 DFQATT and CDR2 SNEGSKA (reference sequence). Germline trimming cut 1 base from V and 10 bases from J; bases unmatched to any gene: 9. The CDR3 sequence: CSARAIGGGNYTF. DNA for the CDR3: TGCAGTGCTAGAGCTATTGGAGGGGGCAACTACACCTTC.

The V call is TRBV29-1, the J call TRBJ1-2; D is ambiguous. Per the germline V gene, CDR1 is SQVTM and CDR2 is ANQGSEA. The CDR3 contains 12 residues. Between the trimmed V and J ends, which lost 6 bases and 0 bases, there was a span of 8 bases. CDR3: CSVRSPNYGYTF. The CDR3 bases are TGCAGCGTCCGGAGCCCTAACTATGGCTACACCTTC.

This clonotype was found a few times. This may arise from a read error, as a much more abundant clone is one base away. The gene calls are TRBV18 and TRBJ1-1; 8 positions agree with TRBD1. With 3 bases clipped from V and 3 bases from J, the junction kept 6 bases outside the gene matches. Germline V gives CDR1 KGHSH, CDR2 LQKENI. The CDR3 totals 15 residues. The CDR3 nucleotides are TGTGCCAGCTCACCTACGACAGGGGAGGACACTGAAGCTTTCTTT. This gives the protein CASSPTTGEDTEAFF.

This clonotype showed up many times. This chain links TRBV3-1 with TRBJ1-5; maybe TRBD1 (5 bases). Trimming shortened V by 5 bases and J by 0 bases, and 8 bases separated the two germline ends. The CDR3 covers 14 residues. The germline V gene has CDR1 LGHDT and CDR2 YNNKEL (reference sequence). The CDR3, as DNA: TGTGCCAGCAGCGGAGGGGCTAGCAATCAGCCCCAGCATTTT. Translating it yields CASSGGASNQPQHF.

In this sample, this clonotype turned up a few times. The chain couples TRBV5-4 to TRBJ2-1, with D possibly being TRBD2 (6 bases). CDR1 is SGHNT and CDR2 is YYREEE in the germline V gene (reference sequence). Trimming cost V 0 bases and J 3 bases, with 10 bases left between them. This CDR3 region has 15 residues. As DNA, the CDR3 is TGTGCCAGCAGCTTGGTGGTAGCGGTCTACAATGAGCAGTTCTTC. Its protein is CASSLVVAVYNEQFF.

This clonotype was detected many times. V gene TRBV4-1 combines with J gene TRBJ2-1; D is uncertain. Germline V lookup: CDR1 MGHRA, CDR2 YSYEKL. CDR3 length: 13 residues. V lost 4 bases, J lost 5 bases, and 9 bases lay in between. The CDR3 sequence is CASSPGTHNEQFF. CDR3 nucleotides: TGCGCCAGCAGCCCAGGCACACACAATGAGCAGTTCTTC.

This clonotype was recorded at least ten times. V usage is TRBV4-2 and J usage is TRBJ2-3, with D unclear. Germline assignment: CDR1 LGHNA and CDR2 YNFKEQ. Trimming left V 5 bases short and J 8 bases short, with 8 bases between. The CDR3 spans 11 residues. The CDR3 loop is CASSGESTQYF. The CDR3 nucleotides are TGTGCCAGCAGCGGGGAAAGTACGCAGTATTTT.

This clonotype was found many times. The rearrangement joins TRBV27 to TRBJ2-7, with D possibly matching TRBD1 (5 bases). Between the trimmed V and J ends, which lost 4 bases and 6 bases, there was a span of 13 bases. The CDR3 runs 13 residues. The germline CDR1 and CDR2 sequences are MNHEY and SMNVEV (reference sequence). The CDR3 sequence is CASSYGHQSEQYF. The CDR3 DNA reads TGTGCCAGCAGTTATGGACACCAGAGCGAGCAGTACTTC.

Comments on this clonotype: This sequence may be a read error, since a much larger clone differs from it by one base. The CDR3 protein is CASKTTLNTEAFF. CDR3 in DNA: TGCGCCAGCAAGACAACCTTGAACACTGAAGCTTTCTTT. V is TRBV10-2 and J is TRBJ1-1; D unclear. This CDR3 region has 13 residues. CDR1 is WSHSY, CDR2 SAAADI, per germline. Between the trimmed V and J ends, which lost 7 bases and 0 bases, there was a span of 9 bases.

The V gene is TRBV2, the J gene TRBJ2-2; D is possibly TRBD1 (6 bases). Trimming shortened V by 4 bases and J by 8 bases, and 11 bases separated the two germline ends. CDR3 size: 13 residues. Per the germline V gene, CDR1 is SNHLY and CDR2 is FYNNEI. The CDR3 region is CASSASDRGELFF. In DNA, the CDR3 is TGTGCCAGCAGTGCGTCCGACAGGGGGGAGCTGTTTTTT.

This clonotype was observed a handful of times. V usage is TRBV5-1 and J usage is TRBJ2-5; a possible D gene is TRBD2 (6 bases). The germline CDR1 and CDR2 sequences are SGHRS and YFSETQ. The CDR3 spans 15 residues. Trimming pared 1 base from V and 2 bases from J, leaving 12 bases between. CDR3 protein: CASSLTGSQQETQYF. CDR3 bases: TGCGCCAGCAGCTTGACCGGGAGTCAACAAGAGACCCAGTACTTC.

In its sample, this clonotype was seen many times. V is TRBV19 and J is TRBJ2-2, with 7 bases identical to TRBD1. Germline trimming cut 5 bases from V and 4 bases from J; bases unmatched to any gene: 4. The CDR3 is 14 residues long. Looked up from germline, CDR1 is LNHDA and CDR2 is SQIVND (reference sequence). In DNA form, the CDR3 reads TGTGCCAGTAGTGTGACAGGGACCACCGGGGAGCTGTTTTTT. Its protein is CASSVTGTTGELFF.

This clonotype was seen only a few times. V and J are TRBV10-3 and TRBJ1-2, with 10 bases identical to TRBD1. With 6 bases clipped from V and 2 bases from J, the junction kept 3 bases outside the gene matches. Germline V gene data show CDR1 as ENHRY and CDR2 as SYGVKD. This CDR3 contains 14 residues. The CDR3 loop reads CAIRKGQGNYGYTF. CDR3 in DNA: TGTGCCATCAGGAAGGGACAGGGGAACTATGGCTACACCTTC.

This clonotype has at least ten counts. The chain recombines TRBV18 with TRBJ2-7; D gene ambiguous. V was cut by 3 bases and J by 3 bases, with 12 bases left in between. Germline V lookup: CDR1 KGHSH, CDR2 LQKENI. CDR3 size: 14 residues. The CDR3 sequence: CASSPSAGIYEQYF. DNA of the CDR3: TGTGCCAGCTCACCCTCGGCAGGAATCTACGAGCAGTACTTC.